These 20 T cell receptor beta chains share one sample of origin, sequenced in a study of cytomegalovirus exposure and HLA in healthy donors (TCRdb year 2017). The method behind the library was the immunoSEQ multiplex PCR assay. For the multiplex PCR, a mixture combining 60 forward primers for TCR Vbeta segments and 13 reverse primers for TCR Jbeta segments was used. What TCRdb holds here is the immuneACCESS table cut down to in-frame rearrangements. Part of the clones is not present; checked against another copy, under half of the missing clones reflect an unresolved V gene, and the others are unexplained. This sample lists around 93,000 clones; approximately 85% were detected once. Nearly 3.5% of the sample goes to the ten largest clones. The sequenced sample was PBMCs. The receptor source for this set is a man in his thirties or forties in good health and CMV-seropositive.

In regard to this clone: Because the CDR3 is missing its conserved closing phenylalanine or tryptophan, this is likely a read error. The rearrangement uses TRBV5-1 and TRBJ1-2; TRBD1 agrees at 9 bases. The germline CDR1 and CDR2 sequences are SGHRS and YFSETQ. This CDR3 is 16 amino acids long. V dropped 0 bases and J dropped 8; count of bases not matched to a gene: 11. CDR3 sequence: CASSLGGSPGQGGYTL. The CDR3 nucleotides are TGCGCCAGCAGCTTGGGGGGCTCTCCGGGACAGGGCGGCTACACCCTC.

The V call is TRBV28, the J call TRBJ1-5; tentatively, D is TRBD1 (5 bases). Trimming took 6 bases from V and 4 from J, leaving 19 bases between them. The CDR3 is 16 amino acids. Germline assignment: CDR1 MDHEN and CDR2 SYDVKM. CDR3 nucleotide sequence: TGTGCCAGCAGCTCAGGGACTTCTGGAGGGAATCAGCCCCAGCATTTT. It translates to CASSSGTSGGNQPQHF. The full variable domain, in which reference TRBV28 and TRBJ1-5 provide the parts outside the CDR3, is DVKVTQSSRYLVKRTGEKVFLECVQDMDHENMFWYRQDPGLGLRLIYFSYDVKMKEKGDIPEGYSVSREKKERFSLILESASTNQTSMYLCASSSGTSGGNQPQHFGDGTRLSIL.

The chain combines TRBV11-3 with TRBJ2-7; 8 bases align to TRBD1. The V segment lost 4 bases and the J segment 3 bases; nucleotides outside the gene matches: 8. The CDR3 is 15 residues long. Germline lookup yields CDR1 SGHNT and CDR2 YENEEA. CDR3 sequence (DNA): TGTGCCAGCAGCTACGGACAGGGATCCAACTACGAGCAGTACTTC. Its protein is CASSYGQGSNYEQYF.

In nucleotides, the CDR3 is TGCGCCAGCAGCTTGGAGTTGAGCTACACTGAAGCTTTCTTT. This translates into CASSLELSYTEAFF. The chain recombines TRBV5-1 with TRBJ1-1; no firm D call. CDR1 is SGHRS and CDR2 is YFSETQ in the germline V gene. Trimming cost V 0 bases and J 3 bases, with 9 bases left between them. There are 14 residues in the CDR3.

This sequence joins TRBV27 and TRBJ2-7, with D possibly being TRBD2 (6 bases). Germline CDR1 MNHEY, CDR2 SMNVEV (reference sequence). This CDR3 has 15 residues. Trimming took off 5 bases at V and 9 bases at J, with 23 bases between the two ends. The CDR3 DNA follows: TGTGCCAGCAGTACTACAGCGGGTGGAAAAGGGGTGCAGTACTTC. Translation gives CASSTTAGGKGVQYF.

This clone was observed a handful of times. The CDR3 reads CASSRGLPTDTQYF. In DNA form, the CDR3 reads TGTGCCAGCAGCCGGGGACTACCCACAGATACGCAGTATTTT. This chain connects TRBV7-2 to TRBJ2-3; 7 nucleotides align to TRBD2. Per germline, CDR1 SGHTA and CDR2 FQGNSA. V was clipped by 5 bases and J by 2 bases; unmatched bases: 4. The CDR3 runs 14 residues.

This clone occurred a few times. The chain has TRBV6-6 and TRBJ1-5; D perhaps matches TRBD1 (6 bases). CDR3 length: 16 residues. Germline V gives CDR1 MNHNY, CDR2 SVGAGI (reference sequence). V was pared by 0 bases and J by 8 bases, with 17 bases between. The CDR3 DNA is TGTGCCAGCAGTTACTCGAACGGGGGGCGCGTGGAGCCCCAGCATTTT. Protein: CASSYSNGGRVEPQHF.

The CDR3 here is CASQRDPSAYEQYF. DNA for the CDR3: TGTGCCAGCCAGCGGGACCCAAGTGCCTACGAGCAGTACTTC. The chain recombines TRBV6-1 with TRBJ2-7; 7 nucleotides match TRBD2. This CDR3 is built from 14 residues. Unmatched junction bases numbered 9, after V lost 8 bases and J lost 2 bases. Germline CDR1 MNHNS, CDR2 SASEGT.

V is TRBV18 and J is TRBJ2-3, with 7 bases fitting TRBD2. The trim removed 2 bases at V and 0 bases at J, leaving 5 bases unmatched. The V gene's germline CDR1 is KGHSH and CDR2 LQKENI. CDR3 length: 16 residues. DNA of the CDR3: TGTGCCAGCTCACCAGAGACTAGCCTGAGCACAGATACGCAGTATTTT. This translates into CASSPETSLSTDTQYF.

The J gene is TRBJ2-1, the V gene TRBV11-2; TRBD2 matches at 11 bases. The CDR3 totals 17 residues. Trimming removed 2 bases from V and 5 bases from J; junction bases left unmatched: 8. The germline CDR1 and CDR2 sequences are SGHAT and FQNNGV. CDR3 sequence reads: CASSLRLAGGRDNEQFF. In DNA form, the CDR3 reads TGTGCCAGCAGCTTAAGGCTAGCGGGAGGTCGGGACAATGAGCAGTTCTTC.

The genes are TRBV5-8 and TRBJ2-1, with 9 bases matching TRBD2. CDR3 size: 15 residues. Germline V gives CDR1 SGHTS, CDR2 YDEGEE. Trimming at V came to 5 bases and at J to 2 bases, leaving 5 bases not matched to a gene. As DNA, the CDR3 is TGTGCCAGCAGTCGGACTAGCGTCGCCTACAATGAGCAGTTCTTC. This encodes CASSRTSVAYNEQFF.

The chain's CDR3 is CASRRGGLNEKLFF. The CDR3 DNA is TGTGCCAGCAGAAGGGGGGGCCTTAATGAAAAACTGTTTTTT. The rearrangement uses TRBV4-2 and TRBJ1-4, with D perhaps matching TRBD1 (6 bases). Between the trimmed V and J ends, which lost 6 bases and 4 bases, there was a span of 12 bases. CDR1 is LGHNA, CDR2 YNFKEQ, per germline. The CDR3 contains 14 residues.

The rearrangement links TRBV5-1 to TRBJ2-1, with 10 bases that match TRBD2. Germline V gene data show CDR1 as SGHRS and CDR2 as YFSETQ. The CDR3 runs to 15 residues. With 4 bases clipped from V and 4 bases from J, the junction kept 5 bases outside the gene matches. This chain's CDR3 is CASSPSGSEYNEQFF. CDR3 sequence (DNA): TGCGCCAGCAGCCCTAGCGGGAGTGAATACAATGAGCAGTTCTTC.

This clone appeared once. At the DNA level, this CDR3 is encoded by other sequences in the same sample as well. J is TRBJ1-5 and V is TRBV4-1; D possibly corresponds to TRBD1 (6 bases). The CDR3 loop spans 14 amino acids. Germline V CDR1 and CDR2: MGHRA, YSYEKL. The ends were cut back, 4 bases at V and 4 bases at J, with 11 bases in the middle. CDR3 amino acids: CASSLQGRNQPQHF. The CDR3 region has the DNA TGCGCCAGCAGCCTACAGGGAAGGAATCAGCCCCAGCATTTT.

In this sample, this clone turned up once. The chain employs TRBV29-1 and TRBJ2-3; no clear D gene. Germline V gene data show CDR1 as SQVTM and CDR2 as ANQGSEA. Deletions cut 4 bases from V and 4 bases from J, with 12 bases between. CDR3 size: 13 residues. CDR3 sequence reads: CSVGPRLADTQYF. The CDR3 DNA sequence: TGCAGCGTTGGGCCTCGTTTGGCAGATACGCAGTATTTT.

This chain joins TRBV28 and TRBJ1-4, with a weak D call TRBD1 (5 bases). This CDR3 has 14 residues. V lost 6 bases and J 7 bases, leaving 15 bases between the germline ends. The germline V gene encodes CDR1 MDHEN and CDR2 SYDVKM. This chain's CDR3 is CASRPRADFEKLFF. For the CDR3, the DNA is TGTGCCAGCAGGCCCAGGGCCGACTTTGAAAAACTGTTTTTT.

This clone appeared a single time. The V and J genes are TRBV2 and TRBJ1-5; D unclear. The CDR3 has 14 residues. V dropped 1 base and J dropped 4 bases, with 8 bases sitting between them. Germline CDR1 SNHLY, CDR2 FYNNEI. The chain's CDR3 is CASSEVQRNQPQHF. In DNA form, the CDR3 reads TGTGCCAGCAGTGAAGTGCAGCGAAATCAGCCCCAGCATTTT.

The V gene is TRBV30, the J gene TRBJ2-7, with TRBD1 as a possible D gene (6 bases). The CDR3 covers 14 residues. The ends were cut back, 5 bases at V and 2 bases at J, with 16 bases in the middle. Germline V gene sequence: CDR1 GTSNPN, CDR2 SVGIG (reference sequence). The DNA of the CDR3 is TGTGCCTGGTTACAGGAGAAGGGGGCCTACGAGCAGTACTTC. It yields the protein CAWLQEKGAYEQYF.

To note about this clone: One end of the junction fails to match germline, which may point to a read error. The V call is TRBV7-9, the J call TRBJ2-7, with unresolved D. The V gene's germline CDR1 is SEHNR and CDR2 FQNEAQ (reference sequence). The CDR3 contains 12 residues. The CDR3 is CSSSLETYEQYF. The CDR3 nucleotides read TGTTCCAGCAGCTTAGAAACTTACGAGCAGTACTTC.

The rearrangement links TRBV9 to TRBJ1-1; perhaps TRBD1 as D (5 bases). V was shortened by 3 bases and J by 3 bases, with 9 bases between the two germline ends. Per the germline V gene, CDR1 is SGDLS and CDR2 is YYNGEE. The CDR3 covers 13 residues. The CDR3 loop is CASSEWGDTEAFF. CDR3 bases: TGTGCCAGCAGCGAGTGGGGGGACACTGAAGCTTTCTTT.